A selection of T cell receptor beta chains follows, all from one sample in a study of control samples from healthy donors and cancer patients. Assay used: immunoSEQ multiplex PCR; TCRdb lists only in-frame clones, some missing. The table has some 54,000 clones, around 95% seen once; the top ten hold around 1.9%. Sequenced material: blood. The receptors shown here come from a woman aged 25 to 39 in good health. CDR3s include the opening cysteine and the closing phenylalanine or tryptophan. A D gene is named only where the DNA matches it firmly.

>TRBV9|TRBJ2-3|.
CASSVDGDLSDTQYF
>TRBV6-5|TRBJ1-5|TRBD1
CASSYRRTGGEHF
>TRBV28|TRBJ2-7|TRBD2
CASSLWLAGREQYF
>TRBV9|TRBJ2-3|.
CASSALVPGDTQYF
>TRBV20-1|TRBJ1-6|TRBD1
CSASPTGASPLHF
>TRBV15|TRBJ2-2|.
CATSRDRVYTGELFF
>TRBV7-9|TRBJ2-1|.
CASSPMAGPAYNEQFF
>TRBV12-5|TRBJ2-1|.
CASGLGEGYNEQFF
>TRBV5-6|TRBJ2-3|.
CASSLEVDTDTQYF
>TRBV6-1|TRBJ1-4|.
CASSEIRGWDEKLFF
>TRBV28|TRBJ2-5|.
CASSLKVVVREGAGTQYF
>TRBV5-4|TRBJ1-1|TRBD1
CASSLGTGGMNTEAFF
>TRBV6-5|TRBJ2-5|TRBD2
CATSYGGSSLGETQYF
>TRBV19|TRBJ1-5|.
CASSGAVVQPQHF
>TRBV5-5|TRBJ1-4|TRBD1
CASSGGRGLKDEKLFF
>TRBV24-1|TRBJ2-3|TRBD1
CATSDRQGASSTDTQYF
>TRBV7-2|TRBJ1-5|.
CASSPTGYSQPQHF
>TRBV5-1|TRBJ1-6|TRBD1
CASSLEGQGNSPLHF